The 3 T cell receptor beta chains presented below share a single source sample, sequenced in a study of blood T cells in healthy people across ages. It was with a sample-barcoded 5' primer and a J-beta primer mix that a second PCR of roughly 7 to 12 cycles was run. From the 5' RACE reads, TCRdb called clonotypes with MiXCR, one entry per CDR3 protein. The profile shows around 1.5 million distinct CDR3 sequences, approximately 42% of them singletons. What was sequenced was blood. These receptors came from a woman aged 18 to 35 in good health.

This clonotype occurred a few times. The CDR3 loop reads CASSDNVNQPQHF. The CDR3 nucleotides read TGTGCCAGCAGCGATAACGTTAATCAGCCCCAGCATTTT. J is TRBJ1-5 and V is TRBV7-9; D call uncertain. This CDR3 is built from 13 residues. Trimming left V 5 bases short and J 4 bases short, with 9 bases between. Germline V CDR1 and CDR2: SEHNR, FQNEAQ (reference sequence). Drawing the rest from reference TRBV7-9 and TRBJ1-5, the complete variable domain is DTGVSQNPRHKITKRGQNVTFRCDPISEHNRLYWYRQTLGQGPEFLTYFQNEAQLEKSRLLSDRFSAERPKGSFSTLEIQRTEQGDSAMYLCASSDNVNQPQHFGDGTRLSIL.

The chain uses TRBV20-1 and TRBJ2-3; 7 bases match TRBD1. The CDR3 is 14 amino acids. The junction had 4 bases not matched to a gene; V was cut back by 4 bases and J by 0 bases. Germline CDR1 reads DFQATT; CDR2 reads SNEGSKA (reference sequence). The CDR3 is CSAKRQGSTDTQYF. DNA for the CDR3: TGCAGTGCTAAGAGACAGGGTAGCACAGATACGCAGTATTTT.

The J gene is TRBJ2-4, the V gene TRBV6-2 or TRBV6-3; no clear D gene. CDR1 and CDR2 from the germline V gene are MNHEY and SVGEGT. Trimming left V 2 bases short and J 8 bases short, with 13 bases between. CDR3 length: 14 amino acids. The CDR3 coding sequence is TGTGCCAGCAGTTACACCTTCTACAAGGACATTCAGTACTTC. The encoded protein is CASSYTFYKDIQYF.